The 4 T cell receptor beta chains below come from one sample, sequenced in a study of blood T cell repertoires in COVID-19 (dated by TCRdb to the early 2020s). To prepare the library, the immunoSEQ multiplex PCR assay was applied. Sourced from immuneACCESS, this table was stored by TCRdb with only in-frame sequences that have V and J called. A share of the clones is absent; for the studies checked, an unresolved V gene accounts for under half, and the remainder has no known explanation. The sample includes roughly 220,000 clones, with roughly 84% observed a single time. About 7% of the sample lies in the top ten. What was sequenced was PBMCs or T cells enriched from blood (not recorded which). The receptors originated from a woman aged 40 to 49 who had recovered from COVID-19.

The count of this clone is one. The CDR3 DNA reads as TGTGCCAGCTCACCTGGGCAGGGGGCTCACTACACCTTC. It specifies CASSPGQGAHYTF. The chain has TRBV18 and TRBJ1-2; TRBD1 agrees at 8 bases. Germline assignment: CDR1 KGHSH and CDR2 LQKENI. V shed 3 bases and J 10 bases; nucleotides not matched to a gene: 7. The CDR3 sequence is 13 residues long.

This clone was seen a single time. The rearrangement uses TRBV11-2 and TRBJ2-1, with TRBD1 as a possible D gene (5 bases). This CDR3 is built from 14 residues. Germline V gives CDR1 SGHAT, CDR2 FQNNGV. Trimming took off 4 bases at V and 3 bases at J, with 10 bases between the two ends. CDR3 coding DNA: TGTGCCAGCAGCTACAGGACGAACTACAATGAGCAGTTCTTC. It specifies CASSYRTNYNEQFF.

The J gene is TRBJ2-5, the V gene TRBV30, with a possible D match to TRBD2 (6 bases). The length of the CDR3 is 13 residues. Germline values: CDR1 GTSNPN, CDR2 SVGIG (reference sequence). The V end lost 2 bases, the J end lost 9 bases, and 16 bases lay between the germline ends. CDR3 nucleotide sequence: TGTGCCTGGAGTCTCCAAGGAGGGAGATCCCAGTACTTC. This codes for CAWSLQGGRSQYF. The full variable domain, rest sourced from reference TRBV30 and TRBJ2-5, is SQTIHQWPATLVQPVGSPLSLECTVEGTSNPNLYWYRQAAGRGLQLLFYSVGIGQISSEVPQNLSASRPQDRQFILSSKKLLLSDSGFYLCAWSLQGGRSQYFGPGTRLLVL.

This chain uses TRBV19 with TRBJ1-5; no definite D call. This CDR3 region has 17 residues. In germline, CDR1 is LNHDA, CDR2 SQIVND (reference sequence). V was trimmed by 1 base and J by 0 bases, leaving 13 bases between them. For the CDR3, the DNA is TGTGCCAGTAGTATAGGCTTGCAGAGGAATAGCAATCAGCCCCAGCATTTT. Residues: CASSIGLQRNSNQPQHF.